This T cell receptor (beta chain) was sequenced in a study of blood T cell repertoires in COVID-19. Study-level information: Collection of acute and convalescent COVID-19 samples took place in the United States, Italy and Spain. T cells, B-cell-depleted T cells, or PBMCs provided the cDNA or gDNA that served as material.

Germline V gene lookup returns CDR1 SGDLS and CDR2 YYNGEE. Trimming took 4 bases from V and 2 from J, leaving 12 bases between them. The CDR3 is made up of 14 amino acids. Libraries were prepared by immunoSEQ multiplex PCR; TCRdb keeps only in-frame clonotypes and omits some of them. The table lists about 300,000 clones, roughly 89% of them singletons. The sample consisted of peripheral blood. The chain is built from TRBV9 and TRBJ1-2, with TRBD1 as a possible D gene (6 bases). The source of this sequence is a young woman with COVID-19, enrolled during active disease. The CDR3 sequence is CASSPQQGNYGYTF. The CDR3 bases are TGTGCCAGCAGCCCCCAACAGGGAAACTATGGCTACACCTTC.